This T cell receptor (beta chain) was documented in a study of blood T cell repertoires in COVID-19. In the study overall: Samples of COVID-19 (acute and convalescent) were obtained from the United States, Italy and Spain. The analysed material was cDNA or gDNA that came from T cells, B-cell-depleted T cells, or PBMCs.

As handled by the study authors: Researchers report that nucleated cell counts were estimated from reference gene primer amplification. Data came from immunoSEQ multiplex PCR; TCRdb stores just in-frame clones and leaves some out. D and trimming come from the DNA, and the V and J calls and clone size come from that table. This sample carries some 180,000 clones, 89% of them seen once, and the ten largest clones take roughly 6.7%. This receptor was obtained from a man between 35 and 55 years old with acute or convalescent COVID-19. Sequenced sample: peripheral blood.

CDR3 protein: CASSQRTGTTGNTIYF. CDR3 coding DNA: TGTGCCAGCAGCCAAAGGACAGGGACGACTGGAAACACCATATATTTT. The chain uses TRBV4-2 and TRBJ1-3; 8 bases align to TRBD1. The CDR3 runs 16 residues. The germline V gene has CDR1 LGHNA and CDR2 YNFKEQ. The V and J ends lost 2 bases and 2 bases, in that order; junction bases with no gene match: 5.